These 2 T cell receptor beta chains were sequenced from one sample in a study of blood T cell repertoires in COVID-19. TCRdb keeps only in-frame clones here, not all; method: immunoSEQ multiplex PCR. The sample includes some 50,000 clones, 70% to 85% of them seen just once. Input material: peripheral blood. Receptors originate from a human donor in a cohort sampled during active COVID-19.

This clone was counted a single time. The chain couples TRBV29-1 to TRBJ1-1; the match to TRBD1 covers 8 bases. J was trimmed by 2 bases and V by 7 bases; bases with no gene match: 3. Germline loops: CDR1 SQVTM, CDR2 ANQGSEA. This CDR3 region has 12 residues. CDR3 loop: CSAGQANTEAFF. Here the CDR3 DNA reads TGCAGCGCGGGACAGGCTAACACTGAAGCTTTCTTT.

The chain uses TRBV9 and TRBJ1-3, with a tentative D call TRBD1 (5 bases). The CDR3 runs 14 residues. Germline V CDR1 and CDR2: SGDLS, YYNGEE. Trimming stripped 7 bases from V and 2 bases from J, with 13 bases between. CDR3 nucleotide sequence: TGTGCCAGCTCCCCGACAGCTGCTGGAAACACCATATATTTT. Encoded protein: CASSPTAAGNTIYF.